Listed below are T cell receptor beta chains from one sample, sequenced in a study of cytomegalovirus exposure and HLA in healthy donors. The data were produced by immunoSEQ multiplex PCR, yet TCRdb's version contains in-frame clones alone and is incomplete. The sample has around 100,000 clones; 66% are singletons. The sequencing input was PBMCs. The receptors here all came from a woman between 45 and 60 years old in good health and CMV-seronegative. Each CDR3 is given with its conserved first and last residue. D genes are given only for firm matches. Only part of the rows carry a size: once, few, many, or a class if the clone is expanded.

d_call	v_call	j_call	clone_size	cdr3_aa	cdr3_nt
-	TRBV15	TRBJ2-7	-	CATSTSGTRIYEQYF	TGTGCCACCAGCACATCCGGGACACGAATCTACGAGCAGTACTTC
-	TRBV4-1	TRBJ2-3	-	CASSSPWADTQYF	TGCGCCAGCAGCTCCCCGTGGGCGGATACGCAGTATTTT
-	TRBV7-8	TRBJ2-5	once	CASSLAGRETQYF	TGTGCCAGCAGCTTAGCGGGCAGGGAGACCCAGTACTTC
-	TRBV7-2	TRBJ1-4	-	CASSFTTNEKLFF	TGTGCCAGCAGCTTTACAACTAATGAAAAACTGTTTTTT
-	TRBV19	TRBJ1-4	-	CASKLSGHGRGNEKLFF	TGTGCCAGTAAACTATCGGGTCATGGCAGGGGAAATGAAAAACTGTTTTTT
-	TRBV10-3	TRBJ2-5	-	CATRDSGQETQYF	TGTGCCACCCGGGACTCGGGACAAGAGACCCAGTACTTC
TRBD1	TRBV19	TRBJ2-2	-	CASSIETGNRGTGELFF	TGTGCCAGTAGTATAGAAACAGGGAACAGGGGCACCGGGGAGCTGTTTTTT
TRBD2	TRBV6-5	TRBJ2-3	-	CASSYGGGGTDTQYF	TGTGCCAGCAGTTACGGGGGAGGGGGCACAGATACGCAGTATTTT
-	TRBV21-1	TRBJ2-7	few	CASSRLHSGASYEQYF	TGTGCCAGCAGCAGACTTCACTCAGGGGCCTCCTACGAGCAGTACTTC
-	TRBV7-9	TRBJ2-5	-	CASSLVPLDNRQTQYF	TGTGCCAGCAGCTTAGTTCCCCTCGACAATCGGCAGACCCAGTACTTC
-	TRBV5-5	TRBJ1-1	-	CASSSRQDRNTEAFF	TGTGCCAGCAGCTCCCGGCAGGACAGGAACACTGAAGCTTTCTTT
TRBD1	TRBV5-1	TRBJ1-2	-	CASSSPQQGVHYGYTF	TGCGCCAGCAGCTCCCCCCAACAGGGGGTTCACTATGGCTACACCTTC
TRBD2	TRBV30	TRBJ2-7	-	CAWSSGGDEQYF	TGTGCCTGGAGTTCCGGGGGGGACGAGCAGTACTTC
TRBD2	TRBV6-5	TRBJ2-5	-	CASSYVLAERETQYF	TGTGCCAGCAGTTACGTCCTAGCGGAGCGAGAGACCCAGTACTTC
-	TRBV7-9	TRBJ1-6	few	CASSSGQSNSPLHF	TGTGCCAGCAGTTCAGGACAGTCAAATTCACCCCTCCACTTT
TRBD1	TRBV15	TRBJ1-1	-	CATSRPMGQGVIRVSEAFF	TGTGCCACCAGCAGACCAATGGGACAGGGGGTAATAAGGGTCTCTGAAGCTTTCTTT
-	TRBV5-1	TRBJ1-3	-	CASSFQAHSGNTIYF	TGCGCCAGCAGCTTTCAGGCTCACTCTGGAAACACCATATATTTT
TRBD2	TRBV4-2	TRBJ2-7	-	CASSQDLLAGVLEQYF	TGTGCCAGCAGCCAAGATTTGCTAGCGGGAGTTCTCGAGCAGTACTTC
TRBD1	TRBV7-8	TRBJ1-1	few	CASSQGTGVTEAFF	TGTGCCAGCAGCCAAGGGACAGGGGTCACTGAAGCTTTCTTT
-	TRBV4-1	TRBJ2-5	-	CASSQGTLYQETQYF	TGCGCCAGCAGCCAAGGGACACTGTACCAAGAGACCCAGTACTTC
TRBD2	TRBV7-7	TRBJ2-3	-	CASSLGLAGGPDTQYF	TGTGCCAGCAGCTTAGGCCTAGCGGGAGGGCCAGATACGCAGTATTTT
-	TRBV6-5	TRBJ1-1	-	CASSYWGQFRFAEAFF	TGTGCCAGCAGTTACTGGGGGCAGTTCAGATTCGCTGAAGCTTTCTTT
-	TRBV10-1	TRBJ2-4	-	CASSETRPLAKNIQYF	TGCGCCAGCAGTGAGACCAGGCCGTTAGCCAAAAACATTCAGTACTTC
TRBD1	TRBV11-3	TRBJ2-3	-	CASSLDGQGSDTQYF	TGTGCCAGCAGCTTAGATGGACAGGGATCCGATACGCAGTATTTT
-	TRBV5-1	TRBJ1-1	-	CASSLDRANTEAFF	TGCGCCAGCAGCTTGGACAGGGCTAACACTGAAGCTTTCTTT
-	TRBV28	TRBJ1-4	-	CASRQQGGDEKLFF	TGTGCCAGCCGCCAACAGGGTGGGGATGAAAAACTGTTTTTT
TRBD2	TRBV6-4	TRBJ2-3	few	CASSDAGEPTDTQYF	TGTGCCAGCAGTGATGCGGGGGAGCCCACAGATACGCAGTATTTT
TRBD1	TRBV6-4	TRBJ1-6	-	CASGTGFNSPLHF	TGTGCCAGCGGGACAGGCTTTAATTCACCCCTCCACTTT
-	TRBV28	TRBJ2-7	-	CASSLASVYEQYF	TGTGCCAGCAGTTTGGCTAGCGTCTACGAGCAGTACTTC
-	TRBV19	TRBJ1-1	once	CASSMWGPGTEAFF	TGTGCCAGTAGTATGTGGGGGCCGGGCACTGAAGCTTTCTTT
TRBD2	TRBV11-2	TRBJ2-1	-	CASSLRVAGGGFF	TGTGCCAGCAGCTTACGAGTTGCGGGAGGGGGGTTCTTC
-	TRBV18	TRBJ1-5	-	CASSASQGQPQHF	TGTGCCAGCTCCGCCTCACAGGGTCAGCCCCAGCATTTT
TRBD2	TRBV25-1	TRBJ2-2	-	CASSRRGVGSGELFF	TGTGCCAGCAGTCGGCGGGGGGTTGGCTCCGGGGAGCTGTTTTTT
TRBD1	TRBV10-3	TRBJ1-1	few	CAIGRGENTEAFF	TGTGCCATCGGCAGGGGGGAGAACACTGAAGCTTTCTTT
-	TRBV28	TRBJ1-2	-	CASQVQGQFNYGYTF	TGTGCCAGCCAAGTTCAGGGCCAATTCAACTATGGCTACACCTTC
TRBD2	TRBV10-3	TRBJ2-7	-	CAISEPMALAGYEQYF	TGTGCCATCAGTGAGCCTATGGCACTAGCGGGATACGAGCAGTACTTC
TRBD2	TRBV19	TRBJ2-2	-	CASSIGSSGRAIGELFF	TGTGCCAGTAGTATTGGGTCTAGCGGGAGGGCTATCGGGGAGCTGTTTTTT
-	TRBV7-9	TRBJ2-7	-	CASSLISQEQYF	TGTGCCAGCAGCTTAATCTCTCAGGAGCAGTACTTC
-	TRBV7-5	TRBJ2-5	-	CARRRQQETQYF	TGTGCCAGAAGGCGACAGCAAGAGACCCAGTACTTC
TRBD1	TRBV5-1	TRBJ2-7	few	CASSGTRDRVTYEQYF	TGCGCCAGCAGCGGGACCCGGGACAGAGTCACCTACGAGCAGTACTTC
-	TRBV28	TRBJ2-1	-	CASSLLDEQFF	TGTGCCAGCAGTTTACTCGATGAGCAGTTCTTC
TRBD1	TRBV19	TRBJ2-5	few	CASSQTGDQETQYF	TGTGCCAGTAGTCAAACAGGGGATCAGGAGACCCAGTACTTC
-	TRBV10-3	TRBJ2-4	-	CAISGSKVEEAKNIQYF	TGTGCCATCAGTGGGTCCAAAGTGGAGGAGGCCAAAAACATTCAGTACTTC
TRBD2	TRBV11-3	TRBJ2-5	-	CASSLGPLAGIAETQYF	TGTGCCAGCAGCTTAGGGCCTCTAGCGGGAATTGCGGAGACCCAGTACTTC
TRBD1	TRBV7-2	TRBJ2-5	-	CASSMTGFQTQYF	TGTGCCAGCAGCATGACAGGGTTTCAGACCCAGTACTTC
-	TRBV15	TRBJ2-7	-	CATSRDGSGGEQYF	TGTGCCACCAGCAGAGATGGCTCCGGGGGCGAGCAGTACTTC
TRBD1	TRBV13	TRBJ2-7	-	CASSSRGPHYYEQYF	TGTGCCAGCAGCAGCAGGGGGCCACATTACTACGAGCAGTACTTC
TRBD1	TRBV14	TRBJ2-7	-	CASSLRQSGTGSVQYF	TGTGCCAGCAGCTTGCGGCAATCCGGGACAGGGTCAGTGCAGTACTTC
TRBD2	TRBV4-1	TRBJ2-5	-	CASSQANGLADQETQYF	TGCGCCAGCAGCCAAGCCAACGGACTAGCGGACCAAGAGACCCAGTACTTC
TRBD2	TRBV2	TRBJ2-2	-	CASRPGGNTGELFF	TGTGCCAGCCGACCGGGGGGGAACACCGGGGAGCTGTTTTTT
TRBD1	TRBV7-3	TRBJ2-1	few	CASSSRDRGDEQFF	TGTGCCAGCAGCTCCCGGGACAGGGGGGATGAGCAGTTCTTC
TRBD1	TRBV6-5	TRBJ2-7	-	CASSYSTDRGVEQYF	TGTGCCAGCAGTTACTCGACGGACAGGGGCGTCGAGCAGTACTTC
TRBD1	TRBV7-2	TRBJ1-1	once	CASSLSGQGYATEAFF	TGTGCCAGCAGCCTTTCGGGACAGGGATATGCCACTGAAGCTTTCTTT
-	TRBV19	TRBJ1-1	-	CASTPSGAGEAFF	TGTGCCAGTACCCCATCGGGTGCGGGTGAAGCTTTCTTT
-	TRBV19	TRBJ2-3	-	CASSTQGTDTQYF	TGTGCCAGTAGTACACAGGGCACAGATACGCAGTATTTT
-	TRBV2	TRBJ1-6	-	CASSDRDGSPLHF	TGTGCCAGCAGTGACAGGGATGGATCACCCCTCCACTTT
-	TRBV5-4	TRBJ2-3	-	CASSSRITADTQYF	TGTGCCAGCAGCTCCAGGATAACGGCAGATACGCAGTATTTT